This is a list of T cell receptor beta chains from one sample in a study of T cells expressing NK-cell markers. TCRdb reprocessed the 5' RACE reads, with one entry per CDR3 protein and no DNA. The sample table sets out about 430,000 distinct CDR3 sequences. What was sequenced was blood T cells: a sorted CD56 or NKG2C T cell subset, CD4+ or CD8+ T cells, or bulk PBMC T cells (not recorded which). The origin of the receptors is a woman aged 50 to 60 in good health. Each CDR3 is given with its conserved first and last residue. Fields, in order: V gene, J gene, CDR3 length, CDR3 protein.

TRBV12-3/TRBV12-4	TRBJ1-1	14	CASSFKRTNTEAFF
TRBV7-9	TRBJ2-1	14	CAIGREFNYNEQFF
TRBV5-1	TRBJ1-1	13	CASRVAGSTEAFF
TRBV20-1	TRBJ1-4	15	CSARAGIVTNEKLFF
TRBV4-1	TRBJ2-3	16	CASSQIGQRSTDTQYF
TRBV6-9	TRBJ2-3	16	CASSYSLREKGDTQYF
TRBV5-1	TRBJ2-2	13	CASSKTGPGELFF
TRBV11-3	TRBJ2-1	14	CASSHSLAGGGRVF
TRBV28	TRBJ2-1	13	CASSFKPQAEQFF
TRBV30	TRBJ1-1	15	CAWRTSTGENTEAFF
TRBV3-1	TRBJ2-5	16	CASSQVPGLARETQYF
TRBV7-9	TRBJ2-2	11	CASSDHRELFF
TRBV11-2	TRBJ2-3	17	CASTLRPGTRSVDTQYF
TRBV20-1	TRBJ2-1	12	CSAAGLLNEQFF
TRBV9	TRBJ2-5	19	CASSGTRPGLAGAQETQYF
TRBV7-7	TRBJ2-5	14	CASSSTGEGETQYF
TRBV5-1	TRBJ2-2	14	CASQDSANTGELFF
TRBV6-1	TRBJ2-5	16	CASSNPGQGVEETQYF
TRBV13	TRBJ2-3	16	CASSPWTVVSTDTQYF
TRBV20-1	TRBJ2-4	13	CSGLAEAKNIQYF
TRBV20-1	TRBJ1-6	16	CSARSWTGTDNSPLHF
TRBV5-1	TRBJ2-3	14	CASRGFPSTDTQYF
TRBV12-3/TRBV12-4	TRBJ2-3	14	CASSPPTVADTQYF
TRBV29-1	TRBJ2-1	16	CSVERTSGSWRNEQFF
TRBV20-1	TRBJ2-1	12	CSARGWYNEQFF
TRBV12-3/TRBV12-4	TRBJ2-6	17	CASSFAAIGAGANVLTF